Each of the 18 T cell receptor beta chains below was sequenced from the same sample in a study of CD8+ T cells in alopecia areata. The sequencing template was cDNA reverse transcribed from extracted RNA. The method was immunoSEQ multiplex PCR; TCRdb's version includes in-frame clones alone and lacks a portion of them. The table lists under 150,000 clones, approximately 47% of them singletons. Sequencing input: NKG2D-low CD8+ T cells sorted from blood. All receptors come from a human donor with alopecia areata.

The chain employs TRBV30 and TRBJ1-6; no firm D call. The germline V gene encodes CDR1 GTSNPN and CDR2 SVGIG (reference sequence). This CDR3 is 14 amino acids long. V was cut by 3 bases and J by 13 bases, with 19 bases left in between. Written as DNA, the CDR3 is TGTGCCTGGAGCTTCCGGGCCCTTCCAGCGCCCCTCCACTTT. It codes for CAWSFRALPAPLHF. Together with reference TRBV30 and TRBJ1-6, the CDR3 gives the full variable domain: SQTIHQWPATLVQPVGSPLSLECTVEGTSNPNLYWYRQAAGRGLQLLFYSVGIGQISSEVPQNLSASRPQDRQFILSSKKLLLSDSGFYLCAWSFRALPAPLHFGNGTRLTVT.

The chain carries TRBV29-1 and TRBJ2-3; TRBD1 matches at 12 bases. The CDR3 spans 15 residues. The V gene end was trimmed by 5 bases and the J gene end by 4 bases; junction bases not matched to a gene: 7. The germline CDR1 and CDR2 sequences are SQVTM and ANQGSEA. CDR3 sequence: CSVSGQGAQPDTQYF. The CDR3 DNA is TGCAGCGTTTCGGGACAGGGGGCTCAGCCAGATACGCAGTATTTT.

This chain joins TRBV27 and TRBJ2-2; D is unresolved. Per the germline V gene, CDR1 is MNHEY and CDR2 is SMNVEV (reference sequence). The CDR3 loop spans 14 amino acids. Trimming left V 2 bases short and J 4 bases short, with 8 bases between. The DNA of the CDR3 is TGTGCCAGCAGTTTAGGGCAGACCACCGGGGAGCTGTTTTTT. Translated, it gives CASSLGQTTGELFF.

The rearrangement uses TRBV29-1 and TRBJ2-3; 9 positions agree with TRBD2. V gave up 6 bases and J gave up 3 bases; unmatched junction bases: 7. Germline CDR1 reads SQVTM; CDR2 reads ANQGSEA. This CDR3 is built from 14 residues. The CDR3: CSVPRGGRTDTQYF. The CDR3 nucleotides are TGCAGCGTGCCGCGGGGGGGGCGGACAGATACGCAGTATTTT.

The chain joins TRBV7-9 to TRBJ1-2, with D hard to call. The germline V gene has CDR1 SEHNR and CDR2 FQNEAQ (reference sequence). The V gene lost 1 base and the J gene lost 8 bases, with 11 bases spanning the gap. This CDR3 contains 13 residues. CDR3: CASSLVWEEGYTF. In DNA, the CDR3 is TGTGCCAGCAGCTTAGTTTGGGAAGAGGGCTACACCTTC. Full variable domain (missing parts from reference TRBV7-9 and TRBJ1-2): DTGVSQNPRHKITKRGQNVTFRCDPISEHNRLYWYRQTLGQGPEFLTYFQNEAQLEKSRLLSDRFSAERPKGSFSTLEIQRTEQGDSAMYLCASSLVWEEGYTFGSGTRLTVV.

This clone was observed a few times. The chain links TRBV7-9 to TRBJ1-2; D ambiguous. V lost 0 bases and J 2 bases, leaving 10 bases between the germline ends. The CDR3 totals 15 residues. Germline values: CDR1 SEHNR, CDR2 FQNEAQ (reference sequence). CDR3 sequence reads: CASSLAPGANYGYTF. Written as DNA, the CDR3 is TGTGCCAGCAGCTTAGCCCCAGGAGCAAACTATGGCTACACCTTC.

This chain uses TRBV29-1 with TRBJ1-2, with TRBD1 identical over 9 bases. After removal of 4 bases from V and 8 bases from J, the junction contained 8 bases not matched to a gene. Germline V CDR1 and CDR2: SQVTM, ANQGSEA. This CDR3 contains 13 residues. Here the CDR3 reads CSVAGQGEEGYTF. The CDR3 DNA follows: TGCAGCGTTGCGGGACAGGGCGAAGAAGGCTACACCTTC.

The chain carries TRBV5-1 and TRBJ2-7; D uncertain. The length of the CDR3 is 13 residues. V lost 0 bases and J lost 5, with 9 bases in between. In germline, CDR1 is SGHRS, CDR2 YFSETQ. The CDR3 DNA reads TGCGCCAGCAGCTTGGATAGTCGGGACGAGCAGTACTTC. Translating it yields CASSLDSRDEQYF.

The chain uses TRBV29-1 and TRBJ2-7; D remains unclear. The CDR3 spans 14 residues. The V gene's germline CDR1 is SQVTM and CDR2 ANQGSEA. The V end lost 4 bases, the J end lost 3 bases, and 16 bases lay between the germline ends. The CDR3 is CSVVPETEFYEQYF. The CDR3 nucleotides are TGCAGCGTTGTTCCGGAGACTGAATTCTACGAGCAGTACTTC.

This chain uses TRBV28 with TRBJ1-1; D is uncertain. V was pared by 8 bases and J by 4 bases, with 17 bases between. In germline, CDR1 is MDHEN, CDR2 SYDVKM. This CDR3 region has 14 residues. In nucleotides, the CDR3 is TGTGCCAGCCGCACCCGGGGAGCGGGCACTGAAGCTTTCTTT. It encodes CASRTRGAGTEAFF.

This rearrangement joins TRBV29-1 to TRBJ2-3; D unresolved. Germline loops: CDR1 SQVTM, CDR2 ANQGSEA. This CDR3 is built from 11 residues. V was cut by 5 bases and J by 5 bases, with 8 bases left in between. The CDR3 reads CSVLYGDTQYF. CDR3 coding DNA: TGCAGCGTTCTGTACGGAGATACGCAGTATTTT.

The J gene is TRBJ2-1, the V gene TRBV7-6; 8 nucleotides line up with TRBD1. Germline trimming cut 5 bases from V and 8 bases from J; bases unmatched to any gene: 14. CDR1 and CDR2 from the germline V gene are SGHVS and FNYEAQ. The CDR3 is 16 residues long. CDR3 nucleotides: TGTGCCAGCAGCCCCGCCCCCCAGGGGGCTAGGGATGAGCAGTTCTTC. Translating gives CASSPAPQGARDEQFF.

CDR3 in DNA: TGTGCCAGCAGCGTAGCGGACGACGAAAAACTGTTTTTT. The encoded protein is CASSVADDEKLFF. The chain recombines TRBV9 with TRBJ1-4; D is ambiguous. Trimming took off 0 bases at V and 8 bases at J, with 8 bases between the two ends. CDR3 length: 13 residues. CDR1 and CDR2 from the germline V gene are SGDLS and YYNGEE.

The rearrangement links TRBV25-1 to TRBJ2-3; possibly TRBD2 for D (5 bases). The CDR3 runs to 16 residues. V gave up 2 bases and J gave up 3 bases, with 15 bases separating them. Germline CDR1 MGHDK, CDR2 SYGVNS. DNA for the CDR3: TGTGCCAGCAGTGAAAGGTCCGGAGGCCTGACAGATACGCAGTATTTT. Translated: CASSERSGGLTDTQYF.

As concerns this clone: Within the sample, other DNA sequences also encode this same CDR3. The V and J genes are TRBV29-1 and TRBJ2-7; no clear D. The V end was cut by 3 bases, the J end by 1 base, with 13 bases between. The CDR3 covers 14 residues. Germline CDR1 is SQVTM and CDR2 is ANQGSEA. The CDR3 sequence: CSVERTDSSYEQYF. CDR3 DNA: TGCAGCGTTGAGAGGACGGATTCTTCCTACGAGCAGTACTTC.

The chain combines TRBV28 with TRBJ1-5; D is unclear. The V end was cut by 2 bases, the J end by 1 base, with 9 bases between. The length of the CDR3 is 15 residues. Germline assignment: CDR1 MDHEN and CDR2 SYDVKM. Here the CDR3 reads CASSLVQDSNQPQHF. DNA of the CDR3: TGTGCCAGCAGTTTAGTCCAGGACAGCAATCAGCCCCAGCATTTT.

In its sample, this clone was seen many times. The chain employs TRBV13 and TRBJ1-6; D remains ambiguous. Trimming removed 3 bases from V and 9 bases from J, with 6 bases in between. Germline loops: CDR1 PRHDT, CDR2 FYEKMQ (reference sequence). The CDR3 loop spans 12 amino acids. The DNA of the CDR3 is TGTGCCAGCAGCTTTGTGGGTTCACCCCTCCACTTT. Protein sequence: CASSFVGSPLHF.

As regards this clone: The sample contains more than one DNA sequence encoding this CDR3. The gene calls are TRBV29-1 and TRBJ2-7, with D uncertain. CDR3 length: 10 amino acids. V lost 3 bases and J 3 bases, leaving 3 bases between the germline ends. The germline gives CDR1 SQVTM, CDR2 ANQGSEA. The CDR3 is CSVEDYEQYF. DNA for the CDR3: TGCAGCGTTGAGGACTACGAGCAGTACTTC.